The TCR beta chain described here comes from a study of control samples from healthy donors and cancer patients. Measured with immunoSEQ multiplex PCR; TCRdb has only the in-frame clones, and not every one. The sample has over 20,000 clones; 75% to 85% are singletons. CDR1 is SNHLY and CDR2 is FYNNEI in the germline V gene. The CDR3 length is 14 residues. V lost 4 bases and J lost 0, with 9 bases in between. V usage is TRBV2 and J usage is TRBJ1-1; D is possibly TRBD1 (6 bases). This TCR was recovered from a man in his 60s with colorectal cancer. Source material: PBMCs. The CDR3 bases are TGTGCCAGCAGTGTTGACAGGTTGAACACTGAAGCTTTCTTT. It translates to CASSVDRLNTEAFF.